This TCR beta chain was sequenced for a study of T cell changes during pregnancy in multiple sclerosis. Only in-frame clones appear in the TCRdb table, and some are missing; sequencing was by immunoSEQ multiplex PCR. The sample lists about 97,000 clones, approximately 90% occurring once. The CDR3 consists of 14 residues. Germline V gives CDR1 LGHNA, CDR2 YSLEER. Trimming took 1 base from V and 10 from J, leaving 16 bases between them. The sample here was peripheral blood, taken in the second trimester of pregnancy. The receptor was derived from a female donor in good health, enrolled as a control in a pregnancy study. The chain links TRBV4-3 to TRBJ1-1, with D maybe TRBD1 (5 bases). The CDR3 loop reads CASSQAPGEGLAFF. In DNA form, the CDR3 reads TGCGCCAGCAGCCAAGCCCCCGGGGAGGGGCTAGCTTTCTTT.